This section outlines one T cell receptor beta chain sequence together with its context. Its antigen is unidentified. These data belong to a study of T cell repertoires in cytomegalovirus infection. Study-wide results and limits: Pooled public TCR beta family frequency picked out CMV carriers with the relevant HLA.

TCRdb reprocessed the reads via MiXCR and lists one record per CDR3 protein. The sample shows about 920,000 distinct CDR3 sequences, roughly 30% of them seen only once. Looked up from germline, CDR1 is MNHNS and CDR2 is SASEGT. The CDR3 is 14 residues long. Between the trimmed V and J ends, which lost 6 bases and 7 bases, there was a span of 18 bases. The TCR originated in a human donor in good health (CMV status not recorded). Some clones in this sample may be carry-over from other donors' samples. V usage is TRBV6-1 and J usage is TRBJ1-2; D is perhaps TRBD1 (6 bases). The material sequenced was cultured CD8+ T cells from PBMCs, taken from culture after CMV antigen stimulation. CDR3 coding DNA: TGTGCCAGCAGGGTACCGAGCCAGGGGATTGGCTACACCTTC. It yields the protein CASRVPSQGIGYTF.